What follows is one T cell receptor beta chain and its context. Germline V lookup: CDR1 MNHEY, CDR2 SVGAGI. CDR3 length: 16 residues. Trimming cost V 0 bases and J 8 bases; bases outside gene matches: 11. The data were taken from a study of blood T cell repertoires in COVID-19. The repertoire was sequenced with immunoSEQ multiplex PCR; TCRdb's copy has only in-frame clones and lacks some. The profile shows approximately 150,000 clones, roughly nine tenths of them singletons. The material sequenced was peripheral blood. The sequence was collected from a woman aged 65 to 85 with acute or convalescent COVID-19. The V and J genes are TRBV6-5 and TRBJ1-2; 8 bases agree with TRBD1. The CDR3 region has the DNA TGTGCCAGCAGTTACTCGGGGCAGGGGGCAATCTACGGCTACACCTTC. It is translated as CASSYSGQGAIYGYTF.